The clone carrying this TCR beta chain was found a few times. Its antigen is still unknown. Each cDNA molecule in the library carried unique molecular identifiers. TCRdb re-called the RACE reads with MiXCR, one entry per CDR3 protein. The repertoire has 180,000 or so distinct CDR3 sequences, almost 30% of them found once; the top ten carry 2.9%. The CDR3 extends over 13 amino acids. V dropped 6 bases and J dropped 2 bases, with 14 bases sitting between them. Germline V gene sequence: CDR1 SQVTM, CDR2 ANQGSEA. The data derive from a study of human T cells and chemical hapten exposure. For the study at large: The variation in per-sample TCR yields arose mainly from small differences in pooled library volumes.

Overall study results and limits: Expanded TCRs grouped into significantly more large CDR3 similarity clusters than controls produced. Once DPC sensitization occurred, TCRs above 1 in 1000 frequency showed no change.

Time point here: pre-sensitization, week 0. Treatment described: therapeutic diphenylcyclopropenone sensitization with weekly scalp DPC. The specimen was whole blood, collected in connection with sensitization to the hapten diphenylcyclopropenone (DPC). The chain carries TRBV29-1 and TRBJ2-7; TRBD1 might be the D (6 bases). The receptor comes from a woman in her twenties or thirties with alopecia areata. Some clones in this sample may be carry-over from other donors' samples. CDR3 nucleotides: TGCAGCGTCGGAACAGGGAGCGCCTACGAGCAGTACTTC. Its translation is CSVGTGSAYEQYF.